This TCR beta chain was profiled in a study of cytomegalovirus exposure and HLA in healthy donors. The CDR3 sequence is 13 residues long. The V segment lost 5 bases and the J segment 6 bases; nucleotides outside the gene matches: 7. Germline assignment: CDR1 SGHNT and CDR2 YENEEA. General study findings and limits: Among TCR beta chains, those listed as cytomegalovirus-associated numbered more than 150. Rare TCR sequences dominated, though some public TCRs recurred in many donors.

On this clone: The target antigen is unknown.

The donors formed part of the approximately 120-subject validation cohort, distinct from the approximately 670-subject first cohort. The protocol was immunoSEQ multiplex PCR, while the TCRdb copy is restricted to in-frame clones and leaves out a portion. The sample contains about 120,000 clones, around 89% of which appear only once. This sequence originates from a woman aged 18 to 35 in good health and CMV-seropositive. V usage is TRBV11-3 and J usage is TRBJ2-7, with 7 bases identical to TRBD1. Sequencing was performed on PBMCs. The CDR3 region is CASSPDRAREQYF. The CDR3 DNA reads TGTGCCAGCAGCCCAGACAGGGCTCGCGAGCAGTACTTC.